The 21 T cell receptor beta chains presented below share a single source sample, sequenced in a study of neoadjuvant anti-PD-1 for oral cavity cancer. Using immunoSEQ multiplex PCR, the repertoire was profiled, and TCRdb retains in-frame clones only, with some absent. Of approximately 74,000 clones detected, 84% appear once; the ten largest clones hold around 3.1%. The sequences come from PBMCs, collected before nivolumab (anti-PD-1) treatment. Receptors were obtained from a person between 35 and 79 years old with oral cavity squamous cell carcinoma.

CDR3 sequence reads: CARQGREQYF. CDR3 coding DNA: TGCGCCAGACAGGGTCGCGAGCAGTACTTC. V is TRBV5-1 and J is TRBJ2-7; TRBD1 is a possible D gene (6 bases). CDR1 and CDR2 from the germline V gene are SGHRS and YFSETQ. The CDR3 has 10 amino acids. Trimming cost V 8 bases and J 6 bases, with 9 bases left between them.

Written as DNA, the CDR3 is TGTGCCAGCAGTGAAGGCCAGACTAGCGCCGGGGAGCTGTTTTTT. Translation gives CASSEGQTSAGELFF. The chain has TRBV2 and TRBJ2-2; TRBD2 agrees at 8 bases. V dropped 1 base and J dropped 6; count of bases not matched to a gene: 4. Germline CDR1 is SNHLY and CDR2 is FYNNEI. CDR3 length: 15 residues.

The chain links TRBV2 to TRBJ1-5; D might be TRBD1 (5 bases). Between the trimmed V and J ends, which lost 2 bases and 4 bases, there was a span of 12 bases. The CDR3 length is 15 residues. Germline assignment: CDR1 SNHLY and CDR2 FYNNEI. In DNA, the CDR3 is TGTGCCAGCAGTGAACAGTTTCGGGGGAATCAGCCCCAGCATTTT. Translated, it gives CASSEQFRGNQPQHF.

This chain joins TRBV29-1 and TRBJ2-3; 10 bases align to TRBD1. CDR3 length equals 15 residues. CDR1 is SQVTM and CDR2 is ANQGSEA in the germline V gene. The V segment lost 0 bases and the J segment 5 bases; nucleotides outside the gene matches: 5. This CDR3 is CSVEETGGRLDTQYF. CDR3 DNA: TGCAGCGTTGAAGAGACAGGGGGCAGATTAGATACGCAGTATTTT.

The chain couples TRBV30 to TRBJ2-7; 9 bases are shared with TRBD1. The CDR3 is made up of 14 amino acids. Germline assignment: CDR1 GTSNPN and CDR2 SVGIG (reference sequence). The ends lost 4 bases at V and 3 bases at J; junction bases unmatched: 7. Written as DNA, the CDR3 is TGTGCCTGGAATAGACAGGGGGGATTCTACGAGCAGTACTTC. Translating gives CAWNRQGGFYEQYF.

The gene calls are TRBV5-1 and TRBJ2-1; 11 bases match TRBD2. The CDR3 contains 15 residues. Germline assignment: CDR1 SGHRS and CDR2 YFSETQ. Unmatched junction bases numbered 5, after V lost 6 bases and J lost 3 bases. CDR3 loop: CASTSSGRRYNEQFF. The CDR3 DNA sequence: TGCGCCAGCACCTCTAGCGGGAGGCGCTACAATGAGCAGTTCTTC.

The genes are TRBV7-9 and TRBJ2-1; D remains ambiguous. Deletions cut 4 bases from V and 5 bases from J, with 6 bases between. The CDR3 length is 12 residues. Germline loops: CDR1 SEHNR, CDR2 FQNEAQ (reference sequence). The CDR3 here is CASSWGNNEQFF. The CDR3 nucleotides are TGTGCCAGCAGCTGGGGAAACAATGAGCAGTTCTTC.

The rearrangement uses TRBV19 and TRBJ1-1; D perhaps matches TRBD1 (5 bases). This CDR3 is built from 14 residues. CDR1 and CDR2 (germline): LNHDA, SQIVND (reference sequence). Trimming shortened V by 5 bases and J by 0 bases, and 10 bases separated the two germline ends. The CDR3 loop reads CASSRDRMNTEAFF. The DNA for the CDR3 is TGTGCCAGTAGTCGGGACCGTATGAACACTGAAGCTTTCTTT.

This chain joins TRBV5-4 and TRBJ2-2; TRBD1 or TRBD2 may be the D gene (5 bases each). Germline V lookup: CDR1 SGHNT, CDR2 YYREEE (reference sequence). CDR3 length: 15 amino acids. V shed 4 bases and J shed 1 base, with 11 bases lying between them. In DNA form, the CDR3 reads TGTGCCAGCAGCAGAGGGACGGAGAACACCGGGGAGCTGTTTTTT. Protein: CASSRGTENTGELFF.

This sequence joins TRBV13 and TRBJ1-1; D gene ambiguous. Germline CDR1 PRHDT, CDR2 FYEKMQ (reference sequence). There are 14 residues in the CDR3. The V and J ends lost 2 bases and 6 bases respectively, with 13 bases between them. The DNA of the CDR3 is TGTGCCAGCAGCTTACTTGTGTCCCCCCCTGAAGCTTTCTTT. Residues: CASSLLVSPPEAFF.

A single count supports this clone. V usage is TRBV7-9 and J usage is TRBJ2-5; TRBD1 matches 8 bases. CDR1 and CDR2 (germline): SEHNR, FQNEAQ (reference sequence). Trimming removed 5 bases from V and 3 bases from J; junction bases left unmatched: 5. This CDR3 is 14 amino acids long. CDR3 in DNA: TGTGCCAGCAGCCCGGGACAGGCTAAAGAGACCCAGTACTTC. As protein: CASSPGQAKETQYF.

V gene TRBV7-9 combines with J gene TRBJ2-7, with TRBD2 identical over 8 bases. CDR3 length: 15 amino acids. Germline CDR1 is SEHNR and CDR2 is FQNEAQ (reference sequence). V shed 2 bases, J shed 4 bases, and the junction held 7 bases outside the gene matches. DNA of the CDR3: TGTGCCAGCAGCTTATACGGCGGGGGGCAATACGAGCAGTACTTC. Translated: CASSLYGGGQYEQYF. Full variable domain (remainder filled in from reference TRBV7-9 and TRBJ2-7): DTGVSQNPRHKITKRGQNVTFRCDPISEHNRLYWYRQTLGQGPEFLTYFQNEAQLEKSRLLSDRFSAERPKGSFSTLEIQRTEQGDSAMYLCASSLYGGGQYEQYFGPGTRLTVT.

The V gene is TRBV6-5, the J gene TRBJ1-5; D uncertain. V was trimmed by 1 base and J by 7 bases, leaving 8 bases between them. The CDR3 loop spans 13 amino acids. Per germline, CDR1 MNHEY and CDR2 SVGAGI. The CDR3 DNA follows: TGTGCCAGCAGTTACTGGACTGGGCAGCCCCAGCATTTT. Translated: CASSYWTGQPQHF.

The rearrangement uses TRBV10-3 and TRBJ1-2; the D gene is possibly TRBD1 (5 bases). Germline V CDR1 and CDR2: ENHRY, SYGVKD. The CDR3 totals 14 residues. With 0 bases removed from V and 4 bases from J, the gap between germline ends came to 9 bases. CDR3 sequence: CAISESRQPYGYTF. CDR3 DNA: TGTGCCATCAGTGAGTCGAGACAGCCCTATGGCTACACCTTC.

The chain carries TRBV4-2 and TRBJ1-5, with D possibly TRBD1 on 5 matching bases. Between the trimmed V and J ends, which lost 0 bases and 3 bases, there was a span of 12 bases. Germline CDR1 reads LGHNA; CDR2 reads YNFKEQ. CDR3 length equals 16 residues. This CDR3 is CASSQEETRDNQPQHF. CDR3 nucleotides: TGTGCCAGCAGCCAAGAGGAGACCAGGGACAATCAGCCCCAGCATTTT.

This rearrangement joins TRBV2 to TRBJ2-5; 7 bases map to TRBD1. The V gene's germline CDR1 is SNHLY and CDR2 FYNNEI. The CDR3 runs to 16 residues. V lost 7 bases to trimming and J lost 2 bases; unmatched junction nucleotides: 13. CDR3 DNA sequence: TGTGCCAGCAACGATCGACAGGGCAGTCGGCAAGAGACCCAGTACTTC. Translated, it gives CASNDRQGSRQETQYF.

This clone came up once. The V call is TRBV7-8, the J call TRBJ2-7; possible D gene TRBD2, 5 bases. The CDR3 sequence is 14 residues long. Trimming took 6 bases from V and 4 from J, leaving 16 bases between them. CDR1 and CDR2 from the germline V gene are SGHVS and FQNEAQ. As DNA, the CDR3 is TGTGCCAGCAGTCTCAGAGAGGGTGGTTACGAGCAGTACTTC. Translating it yields CASSLREGGYEQYF.

The chain has TRBV7-3 and TRBJ2-3; 8 nucleotides align to TRBD2. Looked up from germline, CDR1 is SGHTA and CDR2 is FQGTGA. The CDR3 length is 15 residues. J gave up 6 bases and V 2 bases, and 7 bases lay outside the gene matches. As DNA, the CDR3 is TGTGCCAGCAGCTTAGGGAGCGGGAGAAGCGATACGCAGTATTTT. Translating it yields CASSLGSGRSDTQYF.

The CDR3 spells CASSPFYTSGSSYNEQFF. Here the CDR3 DNA reads TGCGCCAGCAGCCCGTTTTACACTAGCGGCAGCTCCTACAATGAGCAGTTCTTC. The V gene is TRBV5-1, the J gene TRBJ2-1, with 8 bases aligning to TRBD2. Trimming cost V 4 bases and J 0 bases; bases outside gene matches: 12. The germline gives CDR1 SGHRS, CDR2 YFSETQ. This CDR3 is built from 18 residues. The full variable domain, completed using reference TRBV5-1 and TRBJ2-1, is KAGVTQTPRYLIKTRGQQVTLSCSPISGHRSVSWYQQTPGQGLQFLFEYFSETQRNKGNFPGRFSGRQFSNSRSEMNVSTLELGDSALYLCASSPFYTSGSSYNEQFFGPGTRLTVL.

The chain couples TRBV10-2 to TRBJ1-1; D gene uncertain. V gave up 7 bases and J gave up 1 base, with 7 bases separating them. CDR1 and CDR2 from the germline V gene are WSHSY and SAAADI. The CDR3 totals 12 residues. The CDR3 region is CASNMGNTEAFF. CDR3 bases: TGCGCCAGCAATATGGGGAACACTGAAGCTTTCTTT.

The chain couples TRBV2 to TRBJ2-7; the match to TRBD2 covers 14 bases. Germline V gives CDR1 SNHLY, CDR2 FYNNEI. This CDR3 region has 18 residues. V dropped 7 bases and J dropped 0; count of bases not matched to a gene: 11. The CDR3 coding sequence is TGTGCCAGCACCGTGCTGGGACTAGCGGGAGATGGCTCCTACGAGCAGTACTTC. This codes for CASTVLGLAGDGSYEQYF.